This T cell receptor (beta chain) was sequenced during a study of cytomegalovirus exposure and HLA in healthy donors listed by TCRdb under 2017. Study-level background: In an earlier analysis of some 550 of the donors, 276 Gb of sequence data and approximately 120 million unique TCR beta sequences from about 190 million T cells were reported. Among some 400 genotyped donors of the cohort, an average of around 220,000 unique TCR beta nucleotide sequences was sequenced per donor, of which about 18% were non-productive. Approximately 310 gigabases of sequencing data and 78 million or so unique TCR sequences were included in an early release covering 550 to 650 HLA-typed donors. To decide whether each TCR beta V gene segment behaved as functional or pseudogenic, an earlier analysis of some 600 of the donors relied on high-throughput TCR beta sequencing. Besides the first cohort of 666 subjects, a separate validation cohort made up of 120 different subjects was used. Because of strong linkage in the cohort, roughly 5 DR-DQ haplotypes were treated as single units for association and clustering. The later analysis used no new phenotypic data to find candidate immune exposures, relying instead on TCR beta sequences and their occurrence across donors. The aim of the study was to test whether cataloging public T cell receptors could identify signatures of past pathogen exposure. Using immunosequencing, the study profiled T cell repertoires from some 670 subjects and related those repertoires to cytomegalovirus serostatus. High-throughput TCR immunosequencing, statistical association of individual TCRs with disease status, and machine learning were combined to predict cytomegalovirus infection status. A later analysis re-examined previously published TCR beta repertoires from roughly 720 donors and added high-resolution HLA genotyping to investigate patterns of TCR occurrence. All discovery cohort repertoires had been generated using a single sequencing platform. The number of typed donors differed by locus: about 620-640 for A, B, C, DRB1 and DQB1; 522 for DQA1; 606 for DPA1; and 450 to 480 for DPB1. HLA typing covered class I and class II loci at four-digit resolution. Of the approximately 400 genotyped donors, about 84% fell in the genetic ancestry cluster associated with self-reported Caucasian donors. Donor age, sex, ethnicity and CMV serostatus were collected together with the repertoire data. In a later genetic analysis, genome-wide SNP genotypes for about 65% of the 666 donors were used, and that subset was treated as a discovery cohort.

The library was produced with the immunoSEQ multiplex PCR assay. For the multiplex PCR, a mixture combining 60 forward primers for TCR Vbeta segments and 13 reverse primers for TCR Jbeta segments was used. The CDR3 region of rearranged TCR beta genes was amplified from genomic DNA with a multiplex PCR assay. Amplified TCR beta libraries were sequenced as 87-base-pair reads on the Illumina HiSeq System. In the authors' own workflow: In a later analysis, 80 million or so unique TCR beta chains were counted across the 690 or so repertoires, and roughly 9.9 million of these chains were shared by at least two donors. A nearest-neighbor algorithm error-corrected the raw reads and collapsed the reads into unique sequences, merging closely related sequences to remove PCR and sequencing errors. To assign V, D and J gene segments, CDR3 sequences were aligned to IMGT reference sequences. For a sequence to be retained, a match of at least six nucleotides to both a V gene segment and a J gene segment was required. A rearrangement was called productive if the CDR3 had no stop codons and remained in frame with V and J, and every other rearrangement was called non-productive. Following IMGT convention, CDR3 was defined as the stretch from the second conserved V-encoded cysteine to the conserved J-encoded phenylalanine. Sequences without an unambiguous match to a single V gene segment were excluded from the earlier analysis of a few hundred of the donors. In an earlier analysis of some 590 of the donors, a V segment was called functional when productive rearrangements were above 56.7%, and segregating when the standard deviation between donors exceeded 5%. To diagnose cytomegalovirus status from the catalog of TCR beta chain sequences, a statistical classification framework was built. A later analysis assigned V and J genes by comparing TCR nucleotide sequences with IMGT/GENE-DB human TR gene sequences. In a later analysis, CDR3 sequences and most-parsimonious VDJ recombination scenarios were assigned using the TCRdist pipeline. In a later analysis, every TCR beta chain was defined by the combination of its CDR3 amino acid sequence and its V-gene family, and reads without a unique V-gene family were dropped. As a way to deal with suspected cross-contamination and a sequencing artifact, a later analysis dropped roughly 600 nucleotide sequences that were highly shared and had low generation probability. In a later analysis, a clonal expansion index for each public chain was calculated from normalized within-repertoire ranks of inferred template counts. Generation probabilities in a later analysis came from a VDJ recombination model fitted to out-of-frame rearrangements, and those results were checked against IGoR. In a later analysis, TCR-TCR, TCR-HLA and TCR-CMV co-occurrence was scored with hypergeometric tests, and a repertoire-size bias correction was applied to TCR pairs. A later analysis estimated false discovery rates by permuting HLA or CMV assignments 20 times. In a later analysis, co-occurring TCRs were grouped using DBSCAN, with TCRdist sequence similarity added in when clustering inside HLA-allele-positive subsets. For co-occurrence clustering, repertoires with fewer than 30,000 or more than 120,000 public chains were excluded, along with several repertoires with anomalous nucleotide sharing. TCRdb carries this immuneACCESS record with in-frame sequences only. Its versions omit some clonotypes, under half of them owing to an unresolved V gene in the studies checked, with the rest unexplained. V and J calls and clone size are those listed in that table; D and trimming were worked out from the DNA. Within this sample are about 210,000 clones, with around 82% of them counted one time only. Of the sample, roughly 1.7% falls within the top ten clones.

The cohort comprised fewer than 750 healthy bone marrow donors. Cohort members were all nominally healthy when sampled, although unrecorded immune exposures were likely present. The donor was CMV seropositive and was included in the group of about 290 seropositive cohort members. A peripheral blood sample was collected from each donor, and TCR beta sequencing was performed on peripheral blood mononuclear cells. Genomic DNA extraction from the blood cell samples was performed with the Qiagen DNeasy Blood Extraction Kit. Broader findings and caveats from the paper: In a later analysis, HLA-associated TCR beta chains showed more clonal expansion and lower generation probabilities than non-associated chains that were equally common. In vitro tests confirmed that a few of the cytomegalovirus-associated TCR beta chains recognize cytomegalovirus antigens. A later analysis found that most CMV-associated TCR beta chains appeared HLA-restricted, with HLA associations seemingly driven largely by CMV exposure. An association between a missense DCLRE1C variant and V-gene and J-gene trimming of TCR beta chains was found in a later genetic analysis and replicated in an independent cohort. Immune exposure information for the cohort was limited to CMV serostatus. The authors suggested that the approach could potentially be generalized to other disease states and immunological phenotypes. The classifier was reported to diagnose cytomegalovirus status with high specificity and sensitivity in both the original cohort and the validation cohort. Sequencing depth was assumed to be roughly uniform across donors in the presence/absence analyses, though that assumption may not hold. In a later genetic analysis, fewer N-insertions in productive TCRs were reported among donors in an Asian-associated ancestry cluster than the roughly 700-donor mean. Specific HLA alleles were associated with 18,000 or so TCR beta sequences at a false discovery rate of 0.05 in a later analysis. Across donors, most TCR sequences were observed very rarely, whereas some public TCRs were present in many individuals. In an earlier analysis of approximately 590 of the donors, most TCR beta V segments were observed in productive rearrangements about 90% or about 30% of the time, broadly matching IMGT annotations. A further reported finding was that TCR beta sequences accurately predicted the HLA-A and HLA-B alleles for most subjects in the first cohort. The study gave a list of 150 to 200 TCR beta chains associated with cytomegalovirus. Strong co-occurrence of HLA alleles, especially DR and DQ, made assigning TCR associations to individual alleles difficult. According to a later analysis, parvovirus B19, influenza, CMV and Epstein-Barr virus appeared linked to several top co-occurrence clusters. Because some donors lacked HLA typing at each locus, the association tests relied only on the typed subset. Linkage disequilibrium might explain the correlated functional status among segregating V segments, but an unknown experimental factor could not be excluded. Because the 87-base-pair reads could not distinguish some IMGT-functional V segments, including TRBV6-2 and TRBV6-3, those segments were excluded. A cluster of highly shared sequence variants was judged likely to represent a technical artifact of the sequencing pipeline. In this cohort, only TCR beta chains were sequenced, and detectable features were limited by the absence of alpha or paired-chain data. A later analysis found that TCR association rates varied across HLA loci, with DRB1 alleles showing the most associated TCRs and HLA-C alleles the fewest. Because counts were too low, seventeen rarely observed V segments, including chromosome 9 orphons, were left out of the earlier analysis of 500 to 750 of the donors.

About this clone itself: Which antigen it targets is not known. Per-base quality was not reported, and no clone a single base away is much larger than it.

Between the V and J ends, shortened by 4 bases and 4 bases respectively, the junction contains 19 bases. CDR1 and CDR2 (SGHNT, YYREEE) derive from the germline V gene (reference sequence). CDR3 length: 16 amino acids, cysteine to phenylalanine. Only the CDR3 DNA is retained, 48 bases long and in frame from the first base. The material sequenced was PBMCs. The sequence was collected from a middle-aged man in good health and CMV-seropositive. The sequence joins TRBV5-4 to TRBJ2-3; possibly the D gene is TRBD2, per 6 matching bases. CDR3 protein: CASSDGTPLFPDTQYF. DNA sequence: TGTGCCAGCAGCGACGGGACTCCTTTATTCCCAGATACGCAGTATTTT.